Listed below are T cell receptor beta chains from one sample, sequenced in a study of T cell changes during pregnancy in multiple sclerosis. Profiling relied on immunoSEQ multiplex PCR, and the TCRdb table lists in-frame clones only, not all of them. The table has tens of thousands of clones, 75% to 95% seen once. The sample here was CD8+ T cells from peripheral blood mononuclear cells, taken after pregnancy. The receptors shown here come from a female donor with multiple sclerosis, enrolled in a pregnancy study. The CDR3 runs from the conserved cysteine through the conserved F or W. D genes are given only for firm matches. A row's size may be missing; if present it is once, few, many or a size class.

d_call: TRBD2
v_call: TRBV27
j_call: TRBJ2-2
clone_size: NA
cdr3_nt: TGTGCCAGCAGTTTCCGACTAGCGGGGACCGGGGAGCTGTTTTTT
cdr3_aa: CASSFRLAGTGELFF

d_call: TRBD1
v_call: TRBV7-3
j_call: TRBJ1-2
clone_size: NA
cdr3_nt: TGTGCCAGCAGCTCCACCTCGGACAGGGACAAAGGCTACACCTTC
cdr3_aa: CASSSTSDRDKGYTF

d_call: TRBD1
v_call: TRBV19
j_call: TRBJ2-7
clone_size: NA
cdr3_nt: TGTGCCAGTAGTGTAATCGGGACAGGGAGATACGAGCAGTACTTC
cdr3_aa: CASSVIGTGRYEQYF

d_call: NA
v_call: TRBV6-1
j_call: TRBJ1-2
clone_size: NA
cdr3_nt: TGTGCCACCTCGAAGGGGGGAGGGGGAGGCTATGGCTACACCTTC
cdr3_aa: CATSKGGGGGYGYTF

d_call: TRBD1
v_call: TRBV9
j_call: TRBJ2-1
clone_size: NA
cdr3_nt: TGTGCCAGCAGCACCGGGACAGGGGGCGGGAATGAGCAGTTCTTC
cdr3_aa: CASSTGTGGGNEQFF

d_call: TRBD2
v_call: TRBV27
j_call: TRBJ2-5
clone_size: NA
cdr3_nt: TGTGCCAGCAGTTTAGTCCCTAGCGGGGCCCAAGAGACCCAGTACTTC
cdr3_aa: CASSLVPSGAQETQYF

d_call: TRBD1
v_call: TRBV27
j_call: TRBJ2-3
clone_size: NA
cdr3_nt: TGTGCCAGCAGTGCGCGGGACAGGGCCTTCACAGATACGCAGTATTTT
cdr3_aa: CASSARDRAFTDTQYF

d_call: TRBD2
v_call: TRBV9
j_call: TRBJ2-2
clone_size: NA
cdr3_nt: TGTGCCAGCAGCGTAGGACTAGCGGGAGGAGGCGGGGAGCTGTTTTTT
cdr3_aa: CASSVGLAGGGGELFF

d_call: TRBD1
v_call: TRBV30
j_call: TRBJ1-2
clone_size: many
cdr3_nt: TGTGCCTGGAGCGACGGACAGGCCGACTATGGCTACACCTTC
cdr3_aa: CAWSDGQADYGYTF

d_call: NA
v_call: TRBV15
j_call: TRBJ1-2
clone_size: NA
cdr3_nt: TGTGCCACCAGCAGAGATGCGGGGGGATCGGGCTATGGCTACACCTTC
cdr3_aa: CATSRDAGGSGYGYTF

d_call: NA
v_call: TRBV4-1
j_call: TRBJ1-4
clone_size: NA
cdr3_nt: TGCGCCAGCAGCCATAGGGGATACGGTGAAAAACTGTTTTTT
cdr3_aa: CASSHRGYGEKLFF

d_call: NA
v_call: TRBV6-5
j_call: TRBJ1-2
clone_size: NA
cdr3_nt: TGTGCCAGCAGTTACGGGGAGGTGGATGGCTACACCTTC
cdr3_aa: CASSYGEVDGYTF

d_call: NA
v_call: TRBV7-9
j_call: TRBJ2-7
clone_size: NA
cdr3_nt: TGTGCCAGCAGTCTGGACAGCACCTACGAGCAGTACTTC
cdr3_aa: CASSLDSTYEQYF

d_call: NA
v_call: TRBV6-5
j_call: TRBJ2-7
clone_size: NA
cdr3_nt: TGTGCCAGCAGCGACTCCGGGACTCGTTACGAGCAGTACTTC
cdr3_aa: CASSDSGTRYEQYF

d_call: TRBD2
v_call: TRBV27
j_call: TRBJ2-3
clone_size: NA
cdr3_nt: TGTGCCAGCAGACAGCTCAGGACTAGAGATCCCCCCCTGTATTTT
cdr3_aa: CASRQLRTRDPPLYF

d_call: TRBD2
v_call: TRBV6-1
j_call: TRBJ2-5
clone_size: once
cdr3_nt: TGTGCCAGCAGTGAAGCGCGAGTAGCGGGGGAGAGACAAGAGACCCAGTACTTC
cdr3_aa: CASSEARVAGERQETQYF

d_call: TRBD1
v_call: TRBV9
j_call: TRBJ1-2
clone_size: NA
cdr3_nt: TGTGCCAGCAGCGGGACAGGGTGGGGCTACACCTTC
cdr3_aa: CASSGTGWGYTF

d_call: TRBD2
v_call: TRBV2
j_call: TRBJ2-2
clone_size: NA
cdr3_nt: TGTGCCAGCAGTCTGACTAGCGGGACCGGGGAGCTGTTTTTT
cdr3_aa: CASSLTSGTGELFF

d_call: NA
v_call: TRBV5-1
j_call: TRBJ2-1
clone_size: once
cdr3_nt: TGCGCCAGCAGCGATACAGGCTACAATGAGCAGTTCTTC
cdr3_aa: CASSDTGYNEQFF

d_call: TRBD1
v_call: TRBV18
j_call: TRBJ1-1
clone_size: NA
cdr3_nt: TGTGCCAGCTCACCGGGACAGGAGAACACTGAAGCTTTCTTT
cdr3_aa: CASSPGQENTEAFF

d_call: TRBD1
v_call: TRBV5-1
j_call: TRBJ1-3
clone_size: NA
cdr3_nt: TGCGCCAGCAGCCCGTGGACAGGGACCTCTGGAAACACCATATATTTT
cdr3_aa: CASSPWTGTSGNTIYF

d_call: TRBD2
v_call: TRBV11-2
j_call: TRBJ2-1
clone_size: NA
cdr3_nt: TGTGCCAGCAGCTTAAATCCTGTAGCGGGAGATAGGGAGCAGTTCTTC
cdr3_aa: CASSLNPVAGDREQFF

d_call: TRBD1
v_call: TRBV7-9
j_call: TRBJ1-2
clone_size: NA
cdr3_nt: TGTGCCACATGGACAGGGTTGGGCTACACCTTC
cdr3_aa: CATWTGLGYTF

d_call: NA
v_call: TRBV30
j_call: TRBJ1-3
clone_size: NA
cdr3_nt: TGTGCCTGGATCGATGGTACTCCAGGTGGAAACACCATATATTTT
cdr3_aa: CAWIDGTPGGNTIYF

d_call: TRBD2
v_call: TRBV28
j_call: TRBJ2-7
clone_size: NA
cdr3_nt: TGTGCCACCGCCCCGGACTGGGGGGGAGGCACCTTTGGCTACGAGCAGTACTTC
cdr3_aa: CATAPDWGGGTFGYEQYF

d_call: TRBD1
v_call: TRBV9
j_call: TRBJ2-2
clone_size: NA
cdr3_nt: TGTGCCAGCAGCGTAGGGCCGGGGACAGGGCGAACCGGGGAGCTGTTTTTT
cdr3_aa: CASSVGPGTGRTGELFF

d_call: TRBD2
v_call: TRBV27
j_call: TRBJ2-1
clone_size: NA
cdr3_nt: TGTGCCAGCAGCCTCCTAGCGGGAGCCTACAATGAGCAGTTCTTC
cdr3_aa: CASSLLAGAYNEQFF